The clone carrying this T cell receptor beta chain was detected ten times or more. The data belong to a study of blood T cell repertoires in COVID-19. The overall study: Specimens from acute and convalescent COVID-19 originated in the United States, Italy and Spain.

TCRdb keeps only in-frame clones here, not all; method: immunoSEQ multiplex PCR. The sample lists about 100,000 clones, around 79% occurring once. The receptor comes from a human donor in a cohort sampled during active COVID-19. The sequenced material came from peripheral blood.

The CDR3 DNA sequence: TGTGCCAGTAGCACAGCACGCAGGGGTAACTATGGCTACACCTTC. Amino acids: CASSTARRGNYGYTF. This rearrangement joins TRBV19 to TRBJ1-2; perhaps TRBD1 as D (6 bases). The germline CDR1 and CDR2 sequences are LNHDA and SQIVND (reference sequence). V was shortened by 6 bases and J by 1 base, with 15 bases between the two germline ends. The CDR3 totals 15 residues.